This record looks at one T cell receptor (beta chain) sequence and its context. Sequencing was performed with immunoSEQ multiplex PCR; in TCRdb, only in-frame clones are kept and a portion is missing. Of 200,000 to 250,000 clones listed, more than 85% are singletons. This specimen comes from a study of blood T cell repertoires in COVID-19. Background on the study: The study drew acute and convalescent COVID-19 samples from the United States, Italy and Spain. The cDNA or gDNA used as material had been derived from T cells, B-cell-depleted T cells, or PBMCs.

During active infection, Seattle patients enrolled and were then monitored through disease. The clonotype was recovered from a man between 60 and 75 years old with COVID-19, enrolled during active disease. Material: peripheral blood.

The DNA of the CDR3 is TGTGCCAGTACCGACCAGGGCTTCCGGGCCAACGTCCTGACTTTC. It specifies CASTDQGFRANVLTF. The gene calls are TRBV19 and TRBJ2-6, with D perhaps TRBD1 (5 bases). V lost 7 bases, J lost 5 bases, and 15 bases lay in between. Germline CDR1 reads LNHDA; CDR2 reads SQIVND (reference sequence). The CDR3 has 15 residues.